One sample yielded the 2 T cell receptor beta chains listed below, sequenced in a study of T cells after yellow fever vaccination. One entry per CDR3 protein, called by TCRdb with MiXCR from the 5' RACE reads. The data contain some 400,000 distinct CDR3 sequences, roughly 6.2% of them seen just once; the ten biggest clones take up over 12%. The sample consisted of PBMCs, taken 5 days after the yellow fever booster vaccination. The source of these receptors is a man aged 30 to 39 who received the YFV17D yellow fever vaccine.

This clonotype was counted ten times or more. The J gene is TRBJ2-1, the V gene TRBV6-2 or TRBV6-3; D may be TRBD2 (6 bases). The length of the CDR3 is 13 residues. The V and J ends lost 5 bases and 6 bases respectively, with 11 bases between them. Germline CDR1 is MNHEY and CDR2 is SVGEGT. CDR3 sequence (DNA): TGTGCCAGCAGTCTCAGCGGGCTCAATGAGCAGTTCTTC. Amino acid sequence: CASSLSGLNEQFF.

This clonotype was observed a handful of times. The gene calls are TRBV27 and TRBJ2-5, with 9 positions matching TRBD2. CDR1 and CDR2 from the germline V gene are MNHEY and SMNVEV (reference sequence). The junction had 3 bases not matched to a gene; V was cut back by 3 bases and J by 4 bases. CDR3 length: 14 residues. CDR3 DNA: TGTGCCAGCAGTTTTGAGACTAGCGGAGAGACCCAGTACTTC. This encodes CASSFETSGETQYF.